These 32 T cell receptor beta chains share one sample of origin, sequenced in a study of cytomegalovirus exposure and HLA in healthy donors. Vbeta (60) and Jbeta (13) primers were used in the PCR. Measured with immunoSEQ multiplex PCR; TCRdb has only the in-frame clones, and not every one. This repertoire includes roughly 120,000 clones. Sequenced input: PBMCs. Source of these receptors: a middle-aged man in good health and CMV-seronegative.

V gene TRBV4-3 combines with J gene TRBJ2-2; D remains unclear. The CDR3 loop spans 17 amino acids. Germline V gene sequence: CDR1 LGHNA, CDR2 YSLEER. Trimming shortened V by 4 bases and J by 6 bases, and 21 bases separated the two germline ends. CDR3 bases: TGCGCCAGCAGCCCACGACTGCCAGCGTCAACGGCCGGGGAGCTGTTTTTT. Its protein is CASSPRLPASTAGELFF.

V and J are TRBV7-2 and TRBJ2-5; 12 bases align to TRBD2. The CDR3 sequence is 18 residues long. Per the germline V gene, CDR1 is SGHTA and CDR2 is FQGNSA. J was trimmed by 3 bases and V by 0 bases; bases with no gene match: 8. CDR3 in DNA: TGTGCCAGCAGCTTAGCGCTTGATAGACTAGCGGGAGAAGAGACCCAGTACTTC. Translation gives CASSLALDRLAGEETQYF.

The chain couples TRBV5-1 to TRBJ1-1; TRBD1 might be the D (5 bases). The CDR3 extends over 15 amino acids. V lost 2 bases to trimming and J lost 8 bases, with 19 bases between them. CDR1 and CDR2 from the germline V gene are SGHRS and YFSETQ. The CDR3 loop reads CASSLTTGATFEAFF. The CDR3 bases are TGCGCCAGCAGCTTAACCACAGGTGCTACTTTCGAAGCTTTCTTT.

The chain combines TRBV27 with TRBJ1-1; TRBD1 is a possible D gene (5 bases). CDR1 is MNHEY and CDR2 is SMNVEV in the germline V gene (reference sequence). The CDR3 totals 15 residues. Trimming stripped 6 bases from V and 6 bases from J, with 20 bases between. The CDR3 nucleotides read TGTGCCAGCAGGGATCACGGGGGAGGCCGGGCTGAAGCTTTCTTT. This codes for CASRDHGGGRAEAFF.

V is TRBV19 and J is TRBJ2-5, with a tentative D call TRBD2 (6 bases). V lost 3 bases and J lost 1, with 6 bases in between. Per germline, CDR1 LNHDA and CDR2 SQIVND (reference sequence). The CDR3 extends over 13 amino acids. The CDR3 DNA sequence: TGTGCCAGTAGTATGGGACTCCAAGAGACCCAGTACTTC. It encodes CASSMGLQETQYF.

CDR3 protein: CASSPLAGAGADTQYF. The CDR3 DNA is TGTGCCAGCAGCCCCCTAGCGGGAGCGGGAGCAGATACGCAGTATTTT. The chain couples TRBV14 to TRBJ2-3; TRBD2 matches 10 bases. CDR1 and CDR2 (germline): SGHDN, FVKESK. Losses at the gene ends were 4 bases for V and 4 bases for J; bases not matched to a gene: 8. This CDR3 has 16 residues.

The chain recombines TRBV5-4 with TRBJ1-2, with D possibly TRBD1 on 5 matching bases. Germline CDR1 and CDR2: SGHNT and YYREEE (reference sequence). Trimming shortened V by 0 bases and J by 0 bases, and 15 bases separated the two germline ends. CDR3 length equals 17 residues. CDR3 region: CASSLAGGDGPNYGYTF. The CDR3 DNA reads TGTGCCAGCAGCTTGGCGGGGGGGGACGGGCCTAACTATGGCTACACCTTC. The full variable domain, rest sourced from reference TRBV5-4 and TRBJ1-2, is ETGVTQSPTHLIKTRGQQVTLRCSSQSGHNTVSWYQQALGQGPQFIFQYYREEENGRGNFPPRFSGLQFPNYSSELNVNALELDDSALYLCASSLAGGDGPNYGYTFGSGTRLTVV.

This chain joins TRBV5-4 and TRBJ2-7; 8 bases fit TRBD2. The length of the CDR3 is 15 residues. Germline V gene sequence: CDR1 SGHNT, CDR2 YYREEE (reference sequence). The V segment lost 4 bases and the J segment 6 bases; nucleotides outside the gene matches: 12. The DNA for the CDR3 is TGTGCCAGCAGCCGCCCAAGCGGGAGACTTGCCGAGCAGTACTTC. It encodes CASSRPSGRLAEQYF.

This chain joins TRBV5-1 and TRBJ2-1, with D perhaps matching TRBD1 (5 bases). The V end was cut by 0 bases, the J end by 0 bases, with 10 bases between. This CDR3 comprises 16 residues. Germline CDR1 reads SGHRS; CDR2 reads YFSETQ. The CDR3 coding sequence is TGCGCCAGCAGCTTGGACAGGTCCCGCTCCTACAATGAGCAGTTCTTC. It codes for CASSLDRSRSYNEQFF.

The genes are TRBV5-6 and TRBJ2-3; D possibly corresponds to TRBD1 (6 bases). The V and J ends lost 2 bases and 2 bases respectively, with 12 bases between them. This CDR3 comprises 15 residues. Germline loops: CDR1 SGHDT, CDR2 YYEEEE. CDR3: CASSLGTLYTDTQYF. The CDR3 DNA sequence: TGTGCCAGCAGCTTAGGGACACTTTACACAGATACGCAGTATTTT.

The chain couples TRBV5-4 to TRBJ2-3; TRBD2 matches at 10 bases. Germline V gene lookup returns CDR1 SGHNT and CDR2 YYREEE (reference sequence). Trimming at V came to 4 bases and at J to 2 bases, leaving 7 bases not matched to a gene. This CDR3 is 16 amino acids long. The CDR3 DNA reads TGTGCCAGCAGCCCCCAAACTAGCGGGATCACAGATACGCAGTATTTT. This sequence encodes CASSPQTSGITDTQYF.

The gene calls are TRBV6-1 and TRBJ2-2, with TRBD2 as a possible D gene (6 bases). CDR1 and CDR2 (germline): MNHNS, SASEGT. Between the trimmed V and J ends, which lost 4 bases and 6 bases, there was a span of 15 bases. CDR3 length: 15 residues. The CDR3 DNA sequence: TGTGCCAGCAGTGCGTTCGCGGGAACGCCCGGGGAGCTGTTTTTT. It codes for CASSAFAGTPGELFF.

The chain is built from TRBV5-6 and TRBJ1-5, with 8 bases that match TRBD1. CDR1 and CDR2 (germline): SGHDT, YYEEEE. V shed 4 bases, J shed 4 bases, and the junction held 4 bases outside the gene matches. This CDR3 spans 14 amino acids. The CDR3 region has the DNA TGTGCCAGCAGCACATACAGGGGGAATCAGCCCCAGCATTTT. This sequence encodes CASSTYRGNQPQHF.

V gene TRBV7-2 combines with J gene TRBJ1-3, with 10 bases identical to TRBD1. The CDR3 totals 14 residues. The germline V gene encodes CDR1 SGHTA and CDR2 FQGNSA. J gave up 8 bases and V 5 bases, and 6 bases lay outside the gene matches. The CDR3 DNA reads TGTGCCAGCAGCGTGACAGGGGGCCACCACACCATATATTTT. It codes for CASSVTGGHHTIYF.

The chain recombines TRBV2 with TRBJ2-2, with a weak D call TRBD1 (6 bases). The CDR3 covers 15 residues. Trimming shortened V by 5 bases and J by 5 bases, and 15 bases separated the two germline ends. Germline loops: CDR1 SNHLY, CDR2 FYNNEI. The CDR3 coding sequence is TGTGCCAGCAGTCCCACAGGGTTATTGACCGGGGAGCTGTTTTTT. This codes for CASSPTGLLTGELFF.

CDR3 DNA: TGTGCCAGCAGCTTAGGTGCGGGGACTACAACTTACGAGCAGTACTTC. Protein sequence: CASSLGAGTTTYEQYF. The V and J genes are TRBV13 and TRBJ2-7, with TRBD2 identical over 7 bases. Looked up from germline, CDR1 is PRHDT and CDR2 is FYEKMQ (reference sequence). J lost 4 bases, V lost 0 bases, and 9 bases had no gene match. This CDR3 comprises 16 residues.

The chain links TRBV14 to TRBJ2-3; 9 bases match TRBD2. Germline CDR1 reads SGHDN; CDR2 reads FVKESK. There are 13 residues in the CDR3. The trim removed 8 bases at V and 1 base at J, leaving 1 base unmatched. CDR3 DNA sequence: TGTGCCAGCCGACTAGCGGGCACAGATACGCAGTATTTT. As protein: CASRLAGTDTQYF.

This chain joins TRBV19 and TRBJ1-1; D not resolved. CDR1 is LNHDA and CDR2 is SQIVND in the germline V gene (reference sequence). The CDR3 is 17 amino acids. The V end lost 4 bases, the J end lost 4 bases, and 22 bases lay between the germline ends. CDR3 DNA: TGTGCCAGTAGTACAGTTCCCCGGGCCGCGAGGGCCACTGAAGCTTTCTTT. This gives the protein CASSTVPRAARATEAFF.

The rearrangement uses TRBV2 and TRBJ2-2; TRBD2 agrees at 8 bases. After removal of 6 bases from V and 2 bases from J, the junction contained 5 bases not matched to a gene. This CDR3 is built from 15 residues. Germline V CDR1 and CDR2: SNHLY, FYNNEI. The CDR3 DNA reads as TGTGCCAGCAGGGCAACTAGCGGAAACACCGGGGAGCTGTTTTTT. Translated, it gives CASRATSGNTGELFF.

This rearrangement joins TRBV5-4 to TRBJ2-7, with D perhaps matching TRBD2 (6 bases). V lost 4 bases, J lost 3 bases, and 14 bases lay in between. This CDR3 has 14 residues. The germline V gene has CDR1 SGHNT and CDR2 YYREEE (reference sequence). Written as DNA, the CDR3 is TGTGCCAGCAGCCCCTGGACTAAAAACTACGAGCAGTACTTC. Translation: CASSPWTKNYEQYF.

A note on this clone: Germline is not matched at one junction end, which may reflect a read error. The J gene is TRBJ2-1, the V gene TRBV16, with TRBD2 as a possible D gene (6 bases). Per germline, CDR1 KGHSY and CDR2 FQNENV. CDR3 length equals 11 residues. The CDR3 region is CASSPATSPVF. CDR3 coding DNA: TGTGCCAGCAGCCCGGCGACTAGTCCGGTCTTC.

The rearrangement links TRBV2 to TRBJ1-2; 10 bases align to TRBD1. After removal of 6 bases from V and 2 bases from J, the junction contained 6 bases not matched to a gene. The CDR3 runs to 15 residues. The germline gives CDR1 SNHLY, CDR2 FYNNEI. CDR3 DNA sequence: TGTGCCAGCAGCGCAAGGACAGGGGGAAACTATGGCTACACCTTC. Encoded protein: CASSARTGGNYGYTF.

The J gene is TRBJ2-7, the V gene TRBV5-1; 7 nucleotides match TRBD2. The germline CDR1 and CDR2 sequences are SGHRS and YFSETQ. Trimming took 5 bases from V and 4 from J; bases not matched to a gene: 9. The CDR3 runs to 14 residues. DNA for the CDR3: TGCGCCAGCAGGGGGGAGACTAGCACTTACGAGCAGTACTTC. Amino acids: CASRGETSTYEQYF.

The chain's CDR3 is CARGVVSHGYTF. CDR3 nucleotides: TGTGCCAGAGGGGTCGTGTCTCATGGCTACACCTTC. The rearrangement joins TRBV6-6 to TRBJ1-2; D is perhaps TRBD1 (5 bases). Trimming shortened V by 9 bases and J by 6 bases, and 14 bases separated the two germline ends. This CDR3 region has 12 residues. Germline values: CDR1 MNHNY, CDR2 SVGAGI (reference sequence).

This chain connects TRBV14 to TRBJ1-2; no clear D gene. The V and J ends lost 4 bases and 4 bases respectively, with 13 bases between them. Germline V gene data show CDR1 as SGHDN and CDR2 as FVKESK. The CDR3 runs to 14 residues. CDR3 amino acids: CASSRASRAYGYTF. The CDR3, as DNA: TGTGCCAGCAGCCGGGCCTCGAGGGCCTATGGCTACACCTTC.

The V and J genes are TRBV28 and TRBJ1-1; TRBD1 matches 11 bases. The J segment lost 4 bases and the V segment lost 6 bases, leaving 10 bases of the junction unmatched. The CDR3 covers 16 residues. The germline V gene encodes CDR1 MDHEN and CDR2 SYDVKM. CDR3 DNA sequence: TGTGCCAGCAGGCCTGGCGCCGGGACAGGGGGCACTGAAGCTTTCTTT. Translating it yields CASRPGAGTGGTEAFF.

The chain combines TRBV11-3 with TRBJ2-3; 7 bases fit TRBD2. V was pared by 0 bases and J by 2 bases, with 8 bases of the junction left unmatched. In germline, CDR1 is SGHNT, CDR2 YENEEA. CDR3 length: 17 residues. This CDR3 reads CASSLDWREPHTDTQYF. The CDR3 DNA follows: TGTGCCAGCAGCTTAGATTGGCGGGAGCCCCACACAGATACGCAGTATTTT.

The chain combines TRBV30 with TRBJ2-3; 9 nucleotides match TRBD1. The CDR3 covers 12 residues. V shed 8 bases and J 6 bases; nucleotides not matched to a gene: 6. Germline values: CDR1 GTSNPN, CDR2 SVGIG (reference sequence). CDR3 in DNA: TGTGCCAGAACGGGGACAGGGGATACGCAGTATTTT. It encodes CARTGTGDTQYF.

The chain combines TRBV6-6 with TRBJ2-7; TRBD1 matches 9 bases. The V gene's germline CDR1 is MNHNY and CDR2 SVGAGI (reference sequence). The CDR3 is 14 amino acids. The ends lost 6 bases at V and 5 bases at J; junction bases unmatched: 8. The CDR3: CASRPPGQGNEQYF. As DNA, the CDR3 is TGTGCCAGCAGGCCTCCGGGACAGGGAAACGAGCAGTACTTC.

The rearrangement uses TRBV5-4 and TRBJ2-2, with D tentatively TRBD2 (6 bases). The CDR3 has 18 amino acids. CDR1 and CDR2 (germline): SGHNT, YYREEE (reference sequence). V lost 0 bases to trimming and J lost 2 bases, with 17 bases between them. The CDR3 is CASSLAVAGGPNTGELFF. CDR3 nucleotides: TGTGCCAGCAGCTTGGCCGTGGCTGGAGGGCCTAACACCGGGGAGCTGTTTTTT.

CDR3 residues: CASSLPRETQYF. The CDR3 nucleotides read TGTGCCAGCAGCTTGCCGAGGGAGACCCAGTACTTC. V is TRBV5-4 and J is TRBJ2-5; D gene ambiguous. Trimming left V 1 base short and J 5 bases short, with 6 bases between. This CDR3 contains 12 residues. Per germline, CDR1 SGHNT and CDR2 YYREEE (reference sequence).

The chain uses TRBV15 and TRBJ1-4; TRBD1 matches at 8 bases. V dropped 1 base and J dropped 5; count of bases not matched to a gene: 6. The CDR3 sequence is 16 residues long. The germline CDR1 and CDR2 sequences are LNHNV and YYDKDF (reference sequence). The CDR3 nucleotides read TGTGCCACCAGCAGAGCAGGGGGCCAGATGAATGAAAAACTGTTTTTT. Protein: CATSRAGGQMNEKLFF.